These 19 T cell receptor beta chains share one sample of origin, sequenced in a study of graft-versus-host responses after intestinal transplantation. These receptors have no known antigen. Only in-frame clones appear in the TCRdb table, and some are missing; sequencing was by immunoSEQ multiplex PCR. The sample consists of 100,000 or so clones, over 75% of them appearing once. The starting material was unstimulated CD4+ T cells sorted from spleen or lymph node cells, obtained before transplant. Receptor source: a human donor who was the organ donor for an intestinal transplant.

The chain recombines TRBV4-1 with TRBJ2-5; TRBD1 aligns across 8 bases. CDR3 length equals 15 residues. V shed 3 bases, J shed 6 bases, and the junction held 9 bases outside the gene matches. Germline V gene lookup returns CDR1 MGHRA and CDR2 YSYEKL. In DNA, the CDR3 is TGCGCCAGCAGCCAGATTGGGACAGGAGAGAAGACCCAGTACTTC. This encodes CASSQIGTGEKTQYF.

CDR3 sequence: CASSIASGGPYEQYF. The CDR3 DNA sequence: TGTGCCAGTAGTATAGCTAGCGGGGGGCCCTACGAGCAGTACTTC. The chain links TRBV19 to TRBJ2-7, with 11 nucleotides matching TRBD2. CDR1 LNHDA and CDR2 SQIVND come from the germline V gene (reference sequence). The J segment lost 2 bases and the V segment lost 1 base, leaving 1 base of the junction unmatched. The CDR3 extends over 15 amino acids.

The genes are TRBV9 and TRBJ2-2; D gene uncertain. The CDR3 is 16 residues long. Germline values: CDR1 SGDLS, CDR2 YYNGEE. The ends were cut back, 0 bases at V and 3 bases at J, with 12 bases in the middle. The CDR3 sequence: CASSVDLRGHTGELFF. The CDR3 coding sequence is TGTGCCAGCAGCGTAGATCTTCGAGGTCACACCGGGGAGCTGTTTTTT.

The chain uses TRBV30 and TRBJ1-1; D gene uncertain. Germline V gene data show CDR1 as GTSNPN and CDR2 as SVGIG (reference sequence). The CDR3 is made up of 12 amino acids. Trimming cost V 4 bases and J 1 base, with 7 bases left between them. The CDR3 protein is CAWNPGNTEAFF. The DNA of the CDR3 is TGTGCCTGGAATCCTGGGAACACTGAAGCTTTCTTT.

The rearrangement links TRBV6-1 to TRBJ2-3; no definite D call. CDR3 length equals 14 residues. From germline, CDR1 is MNHNS and CDR2 SASEGT. Trimming shortened V by 0 bases and J by 9 bases, and 13 bases separated the two germline ends. The CDR3 region is CASSEAVSPATQYF. In DNA form, the CDR3 reads TGTGCCAGCAGTGAAGCAGTTAGCCCAGCCACGCAGTATTTT.

The V and J genes are TRBV28 and TRBJ2-7; possible D gene TRBD1, 6 bases. Germline CDR1 MDHEN, CDR2 SYDVKM. The V end lost 7 bases, the J end lost 6 bases, and 16 bases lay between the germline ends. This CDR3 region has 13 residues. The CDR3 spells CASIRQGFREQYF. As DNA, the CDR3 is TGTGCCAGCATTCGGCAGGGGTTCCGCGAGCAGTACTTC.

This chain joins TRBV28 and TRBJ2-5; 7 bases align to TRBD2. The J call may be incorrect, as the DNA end agrees better with TRBJ2-7. Germline values: CDR1 MDHEN, CDR2 SYDVKM. The CDR3 is 15 residues long. DNA for the CDR3: TGTGCCAGCAGTACCCACGGGGGGTCCCACTACGAGCAGTACTTC. It encodes CASSTHGGSHYEQYF.

This clone was recorded a few times. V usage is TRBV18 and J usage is TRBJ1-1; D perhaps matches TRBD1 (5 bases). The V gene lost 0 bases and the J gene lost 3 bases, with 5 bases spanning the gap. Germline V gives CDR1 KGHSH, CDR2 LQKENI. The CDR3 loop spans 13 amino acids. CDR3 nucleotides: TGTGCCAGCTCACCACCGGGGGACACTGAAGCTTTCTTT. Translation: CASSPPGDTEAFF.

Concerning this clone: The sample holds other DNA sequences that translate to the same CDR3. The chain employs TRBV30 and TRBJ2-5; no clear D. The CDR3 runs 11 residues. The V and J ends lost 0 bases and 4 bases respectively, with 3 bases between them. Germline loops: CDR1 GTSNPN, CDR2 SVGIG (reference sequence). CDR3 amino acids: CAWSVGETQYF. DNA of the CDR3: TGTGCCTGGAGTGTTGGAGAGACCCAGTACTTC.

The chain combines TRBV4-1 with TRBJ2-7, with 11 bases fitting TRBD2. The CDR3 sequence is 18 residues long. The V gene's germline CDR1 is MGHRA and CDR2 YSYEKL. J gave up 3 bases and V 3 bases, and 13 bases lay outside the gene matches. The CDR3 DNA follows: TGCGCCAGCAGCCACGGAAGGCTAGCGGGGGGCCGTATCTACGAGCAGTACTTC. Its translation: CASSHGRLAGGRIYEQYF.

The V call is TRBV19, the J call TRBJ1-2, with D possibly TRBD1 on 5 matching bases. V shed 1 base and J shed 5 bases, with 11 bases lying between them. Germline-derived CDR1 and CDR2 are LNHDA and SQIVND (reference sequence). The CDR3 spans 14 residues. The CDR3 bases are TGTGCCAGTAGTATAGCCGGGGCGGGGTATGGCTACACCTTC. It yields the protein CASSIAGAGYGYTF.

V gene TRBV20-1 combines with J gene TRBJ2-4; D is uncertain. Germline V gene lookup returns CDR1 DFQATT and CDR2 SNEGSKA (reference sequence). Trimming stripped 7 bases from V and 6 bases from J, with 10 bases between. The CDR3 runs to 11 residues. The DNA of the CDR3 is TGCAGTGTCGACGACGGAAACATTCAGTACTTC. This gives the protein CSVDDGNIQYF.

V usage is TRBV18 and J usage is TRBJ2-7; 9 bases align to TRBD1. The CDR3 is 14 amino acids. Germline-derived CDR1 and CDR2 are KGHSH and LQKENI. V was pared by 2 bases and J by 6 bases, with 5 bases of the junction left unmatched. The CDR3: CASSPVDRGSEQYF. The DNA of the CDR3 is TGTGCCAGCTCACCAGTGGACAGGGGATCCGAGCAGTACTTC. Together with reference TRBV18 and TRBJ2-7, the CDR3 gives the full variable domain: NAGVMQNPRHLVRRRGQEARLRCSPMKGHSHVYWYRQLPEEGLKFMVYLQKENIIDESGMPKERFSAEFPKEGPSILRIQQVVRGDSAAYFCASSPVDRGSEQYFGPGTRLTVT.

The chain has TRBV29-1 and TRBJ2-3, with a possible D match to TRBD1 (5 bases). This CDR3 has 13 amino acids. The V gene lost 7 bases and the J gene lost 2 bases, with 13 bases spanning the gap. Germline values: CDR1 SQVTM, CDR2 ANQGSEA. The CDR3 region has the DNA TGCAGCGCAGGGAATTTGTACACAGATACGCAGTATTTT. This sequence encodes CSAGNLYTDTQYF.

The chain couples TRBV6-5 to TRBJ2-7; possibly TRBD1 or TRBD2 for D (5 bases each). The CDR3 contains 14 residues. V was shortened by 6 bases and J by 4 bases, with 16 bases between the two germline ends. Germline lookup yields CDR1 MNHEY and CDR2 SVGAGI. This chain's CDR3 is CASSHGAEHYEQYF. CDR3 sequence (DNA): TGTGCCAGCAGCCACGGGGCAGAGCATTACGAGCAGTACTTC.

The chain combines TRBV19 with TRBJ2-6, with D possibly matching TRBD2 (5 bases). Germline V gene sequence: CDR1 LNHDA, CDR2 SQIVND (reference sequence). CDR3 length: 18 residues. V lost 7 bases, J lost 1 base, and 20 bases lay in between. The CDR3 sequence: CASTEGGILISGANVLTF. DNA of the CDR3: TGTGCCAGTACCGAGGGTGGAATTTTGATTTCTGGGGCCAACGTCCTGACTTTC.

For this clone: The junction differs from germline at one of its ends, possibly a read error. This chain links TRBV7-9 with TRBJ1-3, with D perhaps matching TRBD1 (5 bases). Germline CDR1 reads SEHNR; CDR2 reads FQNEAQ (reference sequence). The CDR3 totals 16 residues. DNA of the CDR3: TGTGCCAACAGCTTAGATAGACAGAGGGCTGCAAACACCATATATTTT. It is translated as CANSLDRQRAANTIYF. Using reference TRBV7-9 and TRBJ1-3 for the parts outside the CDR3, the full variable domain is DTGVSQNPRHKITKRGQNVTFRCDPISEHNRLYWYRQTLGQGPEFLTYFQNEAQLEKSRLLSDRFSAERPKGSFSTLEIQRTEQGDSAMYLCANSLDRQRAANTIYFGEGSWLTVV.

The rearrangement uses TRBV6-5 and TRBJ2-4, with TRBD1 as a possible D gene (6 bases). Germline-derived CDR1 and CDR2 are MNHEY and SVGAGI. V shed 4 bases and J shed 0 bases, with 10 bases lying between them. This CDR3 region has 15 residues. The CDR3 protein is CASSSQGLAKNIQYF. CDR3 nucleotides: TGTGCCAGCAGTTCCCAGGGGCTAGCCAAAAACATTCAGTACTTC.

The rearrangement joins TRBV7-6 to TRBJ2-3, with 10 bases lining up with TRBD2. CDR1 and CDR2 (germline): SGHVS, FNYEAQ. V lost 0 bases, J lost 3 bases, and 6 bases stayed unmatched. This CDR3 spans 17 amino acids. CDR3 coding DNA: TGTGCCAGCAGCTTAGCGGTTACAGCGGGGGGGACAGATACGCAGTATTTT. Protein product: CASSLAVTAGGTDTQYF.